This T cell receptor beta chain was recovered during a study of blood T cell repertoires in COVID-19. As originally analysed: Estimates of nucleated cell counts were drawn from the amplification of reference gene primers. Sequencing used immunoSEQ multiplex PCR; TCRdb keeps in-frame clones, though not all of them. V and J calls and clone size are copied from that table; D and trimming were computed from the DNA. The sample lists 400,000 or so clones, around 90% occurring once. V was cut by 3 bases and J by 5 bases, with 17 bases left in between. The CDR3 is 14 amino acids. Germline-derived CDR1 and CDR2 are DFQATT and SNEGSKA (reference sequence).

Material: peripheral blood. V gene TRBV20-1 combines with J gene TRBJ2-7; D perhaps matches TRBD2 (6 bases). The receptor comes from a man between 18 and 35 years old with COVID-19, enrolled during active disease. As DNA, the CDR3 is TGCAGTGCTAGTAAGAGGGGCTGGGGGGACGAGCAGTACTTC. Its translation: CSASKRGWGDEQYF.